This T cell receptor beta chain was profiled in a study of blood T cell repertoires in COVID-19. Across the study: T cells, B-cell-depleted T cells, or PBMCs provided the cDNA or gDNA that served as material.

This CDR3 contains 13 residues. Trimming shortened V by 6 bases and J by 4 bases, and 12 bases separated the two germline ends. TCRdb keeps only in-frame clones here, not all; method: immunoSEQ multiplex PCR. The sample carries approximately 150,000 clones, about 86% recorded once. The sequence was collected from a woman in her seventies with acute or convalescent COVID-19. The specimen was peripheral blood. This chain joins TRBV12-3 or TRBV12-4 and TRBJ1-1, with D unresolved. The CDR3 sequence: CASRRSEITEAFF. The CDR3 coding sequence is TGTGCCAGCAGACGGAGTGAGATCACTGAAGCTTTCTTT.